The sequence of this T cell receptor beta chain was determined in a study of PD-1 blockade in classical Hodgkin lymphoma (dated by TCRdb to 2020 to 2021). Notes on the research overall: To define a peripheral blood immune signature of response to PD-1 blockade in classical Hodgkin lymphoma, the study combined TCR beta sequencing with CyTOF.

The germline V and J ends show losses of 5 bases and 6 bases respectively, and no gene match explains 7 bases of the junction. The CDR3 contains 13 residues, cysteine and valine counted. The retained sequence is limited to the CDR3, 39 bases, with the frame set at the first base. The germline V gene encodes CDR1 SNHLY and CDR2 FYNNEI. In regard to this clone: Its antigen target is currently unknown. No base quality information exists; no much larger clone differs at one position.

Here is what the overall study found, with its caveats: The study was limited to a single clinical trial cohort, and causes of repertoire differences, possibly disease activity or prior therapy, remained undefined. Baseline TCR diversity was reported to be lower in newly diagnosed patients than in healthy donors and to be lower still in relapsed/refractory patients.

Genomic DNA was isolated using the Qiagen DNeasy kit from unsorted PBMCs as well as from negatively selected CD4+ and CD8+ fractions. Using primers that anneal to V and J segments, immunoSEQ multiplex PCR amplified the TCR beta CDR3 regions. A synthetic immune receptor repertoire was used to minimize amplification bias, and remaining bias was computationally removed after sequencing. In the paper's pipeline: Repertoire diversity was quantified as the Shannon entropy index using custom Python scripts. Unsorted, CD4+ and CD8+ repertoires were examined separately, except in combined analyses, for which CD4+ and CD8+ sequences were merged in silico. Entries here come from immuneACCESS through TCRdb and include only in-frame sequences with V and J called. Some clones fail to appear in such tables; in the studies checked, an unresolved V gene covers under half of the shortfall, and the cause of the remainder is unknown. The DNA gave D and trimming, while V, J and clone size come from that table. The sample table records 12,000 to 15,000 clones; about nine tenths of these occur just once. Approximately 5% of the sample is taken by the ten largest.

This sample's time point label indicates: newly diagnosed, previously untreated cHL patient sample. Magnetic negative selection with a Miltenyi CD8+ T cell isolation kit was used to purify CD8+ T cells from thawed PBMCs. As a comparison group for the relapsed/refractory trial patients, PBMCs from patients with newly diagnosed, previously untreated classical Hodgkin lymphoma were sequenced. Peripheral blood was collected in 8 mL Vacutainer Cell Preparation Tubes, from which PBMCs were isolated by centrifugation and then cryopreserved. Purified CD4+ and CD8+ fractions were generated only in cases for which an additional PBMC sample was available. Magnetically labelled cells were depleted on LS columns in a quadroMACS separator, and the flow-through was collected as the purified fraction.

Source material: CD8+ T cells from blood. The TCR sequence derives from a human donor with classical Hodgkin lymphoma. The V gene is TRBV2 and the J gene is TRBJ2-7, and 7 junction bases match TRBD2. In nucleotides, the sequence is TGTGCCAGCAGTTACGACACGGGGGGCGAGCAGTACGTC. Its protein is CASSYDTGGEQYV.